A single sample is the source of the 14 T cell receptor beta chains below, sequenced in a study of Ad26.COV2.S vaccination and SARS-CoV-2 variants. The treatment denotes: 19 received Ad26.COV2.S at low or high dose, single or two shots; about 5 received placebo; per-sample allocation not given. Day 63 after the first vaccine or placebo injection was the time point for sampling. Sequencing was performed with immunoSEQ multiplex PCR; in TCRdb, only in-frame clones are kept and a portion is missing. In the table there are around 450,000 clones, 80% to 95% of which are singletons. This specimen consisted of peripheral blood, obtained in a trial of Ad26.COV2.S vaccine versus placebo. Receptors originate from a person between 18 and 65 years old who received the Ad26.COV2.S COVID-19 vaccine or a placebo.

This chain uses TRBV5-1 with TRBJ1-2, with 10 bases matching TRBD1. This CDR3 is built from 16 residues. The V gene end was trimmed by 4 bases and the J gene end by 3 bases; junction bases not matched to a gene: 9. CDR1 is SGHRS and CDR2 is YFSETQ in the germline V gene. CDR3 protein: CASSPGQGFLDYGYTF. CDR3 nucleotide sequence: TGCGCCAGCAGCCCGGGACAGGGGTTTCTGGACTATGGCTACACCTTC.

The rearrangement uses TRBV6-5 and TRBJ2-7; 7 bases align to TRBD1. The V gene end was trimmed by 8 bases and the J gene end by 2 bases; junction bases not matched to a gene: 6. Germline V CDR1 and CDR2: MNHEY, SVGAGI. CDR3 length: 13 residues. The CDR3 sequence: CASGNRGPYEQYF. The CDR3 DNA reads TGTGCCAGCGGAAACAGGGGCCCCTACGAGCAGTACTTC.

This chain connects TRBV19 to TRBJ2-1; D not certain. Germline values: CDR1 LNHDA, CDR2 SQIVND (reference sequence). This CDR3 is built from 14 residues. V lost 4 bases and J lost 7, with 14 bases in between. CDR3 in DNA: TGTGCCAGTAGTACTGGGAATGTTCGTAATGAGCAGTTCTTC. Encoded protein: CASSTGNVRNEQFF. Complete variable domain (other parts from reference TRBV19 and TRBJ2-1): DGGITQSPKYLFRKEGQNVTLSCEQNLNHDAMYWYRQDPGQGLRLIYYSQIVNDFQKGDIAEGYSVSREKKESFPLTVTSAQKNPTAFYLCASSTGNVRNEQFFGPGTRLTVL.

The chain uses TRBV2 and TRBJ2-2, with D uncertain. The germline V gene encodes CDR1 SNHLY and CDR2 FYNNEI. The V end was cut by 2 bases, the J end by 1 base, with 5 bases between. CDR3 length: 14 amino acids. CDR3 amino acids: CASSELGNTGELFF. The CDR3 DNA is TGTGCCAGCAGTGAACTTGGGAACACCGGGGAGCTGTTTTTT. The full variable domain, completed using reference TRBV2 and TRBJ2-2, is EPEVTQTPSHQVTQMGQEVILRCVPISNHLYFYWYRQILGQKVEFLVSFYNNEISEKSEIFDDQFSVERPDGSNFTLKIRSTKLEDSAMYFCASSELGNTGELFFGEGSRLTVL.

This sequence joins TRBV12-3 or TRBV12-4 and TRBJ2-1, with 7 bases fitting TRBD1. V shed 4 bases and J 4 bases; nucleotides not matched to a gene: 1. The CDR3 consists of 13 residues. The CDR3 sequence is CASSWTGYNEQFF. The DNA of the CDR3 is TGTGCCAGCAGTTGGACAGGTTACAATGAGCAGTTCTTC.

The chain links TRBV3-1 (or the pseudogene TRBV3-2) to TRBJ1-2; D is unclear. Germline V gene lookup returns CDR1 LGHDT and CDR2 YNNKEL (reference sequence). The ends were cut back, 2 bases at V and 7 bases at J, with 17 bases in the middle. This CDR3 spans 15 amino acids. The CDR3 loop is CASSQKVGSGSGYTF. As DNA, the CDR3 is TGTGCCAGCAGCCAAAAAGTAGGATCGGGGTCTGGCTACACCTTC.

A few counts support this clone. This rearrangement joins TRBV5-8 to TRBJ1-5; D is possibly TRBD1 (6 bases). Deletions cut 6 bases from V and 0 bases from J, with 13 bases between. CDR1 is SGHTS and CDR2 is YDEGEE in the germline V gene. CDR3 length: 15 amino acids. The CDR3 here is CASTPRGVSNQPQHF. The CDR3 nucleotides are TGTGCCAGCACCCCAAGGGGGGTTAGCAATCAGCCCCAGCATTTT.

The genes are TRBV10-3 and TRBJ2-3, with a possible D match to TRBD2 (6 bases). Trimming cost V 10 bases and J 4 bases, with 24 bases left between them. The CDR3 has 16 residues. Looked up from germline, CDR1 is ENHRY and CDR2 is SYGVKD. The CDR3 reads CATSGELGLSPDTQYF. The CDR3 DNA reads as TGTGCCACCTCGGGGGAACTAGGACTTAGCCCAGATACGCAGTATTTT.

This rearrangement joins TRBV9 to TRBJ2-2; D may be TRBD1 or TRBD2 (5 bases each). This CDR3 spans 16 amino acids. Germline values: CDR1 SGDLS, CDR2 YYNGEE. The V end was cut by 1 base, the J end by 4 bases, with 14 bases between. CDR3 sequence reads: CASSVSGGLGTGELFF. In DNA form, the CDR3 reads TGTGCCAGCAGCGTATCTGGGGGATTGGGCACCGGGGAGCTGTTTTTT.

This rearrangement joins TRBV3-1 (or the pseudogene TRBV3-2) to TRBJ2-7, with D hard to call. CDR1 is LGHDT and CDR2 is YNNKEL in the germline V gene (reference sequence). V lost 0 bases and J 0 bases, leaving 6 bases between the germline ends. There are 14 residues in the CDR3. CDR3: CASSQDPGSYEQYF. CDR3 coding DNA: TGTGCCAGCAGCCAAGATCCAGGCTCCTACGAGCAGTACTTC.

This chain joins TRBV27 and TRBJ2-7; D is perhaps TRBD2 (5 bases). Germline loops: CDR1 MNHEY, CDR2 SMNVEV (reference sequence). Trimming cost V 2 bases and J 2 bases, with 7 bases left between them. The CDR3 runs 13 residues. The CDR3 DNA reads as TGTGCCAGCAGTTTAGGACTGACCTACGAGCAGTACTTC. Residues: CASSLGLTYEQYF.

The chain carries TRBV4-2 and TRBJ2-7, with TRBD2 identical over 7 bases. Germline lookup yields CDR1 LGHNA and CDR2 YNFKEQ. V was pared by 0 bases and J by 2 bases, with 7 bases of the junction left unmatched. CDR3 length: 16 residues. CDR3 region: CASSQEGQGGAYEQYF. CDR3 nucleotide sequence: TGTGCCAGCAGCCAAGAAGGGCAGGGAGGGGCCTACGAGCAGTACTTC.

The rearrangement links TRBV6-2 or TRBV6-3 to TRBJ1-2; no reliable D call. CDR1 and CDR2 from the germline V gene are MNHEY and SVGEGT. This CDR3 spans 14 amino acids. The V gene lost 0 bases and the J gene lost 4 bases, with 9 bases spanning the gap. The CDR3 region has the DNA TGTGCCAGCAGTTACTCCCGGGAGAGCTATGGCTACACCTTC. This gives the protein CASSYSRESYGYTF.

CDR3 nucleotide sequence: TGTGCCACCAGGGAGGGGGTTGAGGACAGGCTAAGCACAGATACGCAGTATTTT. Its translation is CATREGVEDRLSTDTQYF. The rearrangement links TRBV6-4 to TRBJ2-3, with D perhaps assigned TRBD1 or TRBD2 (7 bases each). Germline CDR1 MRHNA, CDR2 SNTAGT. The CDR3 is made up of 18 amino acids. V lost 10 bases to trimming and J lost 0 bases, with 26 bases between them.